This T cell receptor (beta chain) was documented in a study of T cells in Graves' hyperthyroidism and ophthalmopathy. Study outcomes and limitations: The authors' 13 V-J model separated ophthalmopathy from stable hyperthyroidism.

The source material, RNA transcripts, was used to amplify TCR beta CDR3 regions. The HTBI primer set was used in a first-round RT-PCR of the TCR CDR3. TCRdb reanalysed the multiplex PCR reads using MiXCR and keeps one entry per CDR3 protein. This sample has under 350,000 distinct CDR3 sequences, with approximately 15% found just once. V shed 5 bases and J 1 base; nucleotides not matched to a gene: 13. From germline, CDR1 is MGHDK and CDR2 SYGVNS. The CDR3 extends over 17 amino acids. In regard to this clonotype: As yet, its antigen is unknown.

The source is a woman aged 55-69 years with Graves' ophthalmopathy. The sample taken for sequencing was blood. The V gene is TRBV25-1, the J gene TRBJ2-7, with TRBD2 matching over 8 bases. As DNA, the CDR3 is TGTGCCAGCAGTTTAATTGGCGGGAGGCAGCGATCCTACGAGCAGTACTTC. Its translation is CASSLIGGRQRSYEQYF.